The 21 T cell receptor beta chains presented below share a single source sample, sequenced in a study of monozygotic twins with cystic fibrosis. The repertoire was sequenced with immunoSEQ multiplex PCR; TCRdb's copy has only in-frame clones and lacks some. Of 20,000 or so clones in the sample, around 97% were seen once. The sample taken for sequencing was blood. The receptor set was obtained from a woman aged 30 to 39 with cystic fibrosis.

The V call is TRBV6-1, the J call TRBJ2-4; D unclear. Germline assignment: CDR1 MNHNS and CDR2 SASEGT. This CDR3 is built from 16 residues. With 4 bases removed from V and 0 bases from J, the gap between germline ends came to 13 bases. In DNA, the CDR3 is TGTGCCAGCAGTGCCCTACGGACGCTAGCCAAAAACATTCAGTACTTC. It is translated as CASSALRTLAKNIQYF.

CDR3 sequence (DNA): TGTGCCAGCAGCCCACTGACCGGGAGTAATGAGCAGTTCTTC. Protein sequence: CASSPLTGSNEQFF. The V call is TRBV6-5, the J call TRBJ2-1; TRBD2 might be the D (6 bases). The CDR3 is 14 amino acids. Germline V gene lookup returns CDR1 MNHEY and CDR2 SVGAGI. The ends were cut back, 6 bases at V and 7 bases at J, with 16 bases in the middle.

The chain links TRBV5-4 to TRBJ2-2; 14 nucleotides line up with TRBD2. The CDR3 runs 17 residues. Germline CDR1 and CDR2: SGHNT and YYREEE (reference sequence). V shed 4 bases and J 5 bases; nucleotides not matched to a gene: 7. As DNA, the CDR3 is TGTGCCAGCAGCAAGGGACTAGCGGGGGAGGGGACCGGGGAGCTGTTTTTT. Translating gives CASSKGLAGEGTGELFF. Looking up the rest from reference TRBV5-4 and TRBJ2-2 gives the full variable domain: ETGVTQSPTHLIKTRGQQVTLRCSSQSGHNTVSWYQQALGQGPQFIFQYYREEENGRGNFPPRFSGLQFPNYSSELNVNALELDDSALYLCASSKGLAGEGTGELFFGEGSRLTVL.

The chain couples TRBV14 to TRBJ2-2; 9 bases line up with TRBD2. V lost 3 bases, J lost 6 bases, and 8 bases stayed unmatched. The CDR3 sequence is 16 residues long. Germline CDR1 reads SGHDN; CDR2 reads FVKESK. The CDR3 nucleotides read TGTGCCAGCAGCCACTCCCTAGCGGGGTTACCCGGGGAGCTGTTTTTT. Translation: CASSHSLAGLPGELFF.

The chain joins TRBV18 to TRBJ1-1; D unresolved. Deletions cut 5 bases from V and 3 bases from J, with 13 bases between. This CDR3 contains 14 residues. Looked up from germline, CDR1 is KGHSH and CDR2 is LQKENI. DNA of the CDR3: TGTGCCAGCTCAACAAGTTGGGCTTACACTGAAGCTTTCTTT. Amino acid sequence: CASSTSWAYTEAFF.

This CDR3 reads CASSPPGLPVLGYTF. CDR3 DNA sequence: TGTGCCAGCAGCCCCCCAGGGTTACCCGTGCTAGGCTACACCTTC. The rearrangement joins TRBV7-9 to TRBJ1-2; D may be TRBD1 (5 bases). Germline CDR1 is SEHNR and CDR2 is FQNEAQ (reference sequence). V was shortened by 5 bases and J by 8 bases, with 21 bases between the two germline ends. There are 15 residues in the CDR3.

The CDR3 loop reads CASSAGGGYNEQFF. The CDR3 region has the DNA TGTGCCAGCAGCGCCGGGGGCGGATACAATGAGCAGTTCTTC. The chain uses TRBV5-6 and TRBJ2-1, with D perhaps given as TRBD1 or TRBD2 (6 bases each). The V end was cut by 4 bases, the J end by 4 bases, with 12 bases between. Looked up from germline, CDR1 is SGHDT and CDR2 is YYEEEE. The CDR3 is made up of 14 amino acids.

V and J are TRBV2 and TRBJ2-4; no reliable D call. Looked up from germline, CDR1 is SNHLY and CDR2 is FYNNEI. CDR3 length equals 16 residues. Between the trimmed V and J ends, which lost 1 base and 4 bases, there was a span of 14 bases. The CDR3 sequence is CASSEGPNPIKNIQYF. CDR3 coding DNA: TGTGCCAGCAGTGAAGGCCCGAATCCGATAAAAAACATTCAGTACTTC. Drawing the rest from reference TRBV2 and TRBJ2-4, the complete variable domain is EPEVTQTPSHQVTQMGQEVILRCVPISNHLYFYWYRQILGQKVEFLVSFYNNEISEKSEIFDDQFSVERPDGSNFTLKIRSTKLEDSAMYFCASSEGPNPIKNIQYFGAGTRLSVL.

The chain recombines TRBV5-1 with TRBJ2-7, with 9 bases aligning to TRBD1. The germline CDR1 and CDR2 sequences are SGHRS and YFSETQ. The trim removed 0 bases at V and 0 bases at J, leaving 1 base unmatched. CDR3 length: 15 residues. The CDR3 nucleotides are TGCGCCAGCAGCTTGGACAGGGGGCCCTCCTACGAGCAGTACTTC. Translating it yields CASSLDRGPSYEQYF.

V gene TRBV4-3 combines with J gene TRBJ1-5; TRBD1 matches at 7 bases. V gave up 0 bases and J gave up 11 bases; unmatched junction bases: 10. Per the germline V gene, CDR1 is LGHNA and CDR2 is YSLEER. CDR3 length: 15 residues. The CDR3 protein is CASSQDAQGSGAQHF. The CDR3 DNA is TGCGCCAGCAGCCAAGACGCACAGGGGTCCGGGGCCCAGCATTTT.

The chain recombines TRBV6-1 with TRBJ1-1; D uncertain. Trimming cost V 5 bases and J 3 bases, with 13 bases left between them. Germline V gene data show CDR1 as MNHNS and CDR2 as SASEGT. The CDR3 length is 14 residues. The CDR3 DNA sequence: TGTGCCAGCAGTCTACGAACGAGGGACACTGAAGCTTTCTTT. It is translated as CASSLRTRDTEAFF.

J is TRBJ1-5 and V is TRBV21-1. TRBV21-1 is deemed a pseudogene. The CDR3 consists of 12 residues. CDR3 sequence (DNA): TGTGCCAGCATCGGACCTTATCAGCCCCAGCATTTT. The encoded protein is CASIGPYQPQHF.

Written as DNA, the CDR3 is TGTGCCAGCAGTCCGACATCTATTAATTCACCCCTCCACTTT. Amino acid sequence: CASSPTSINSPLHF. The chain joins TRBV28 to TRBJ1-6; D is unresolved. This CDR3 has 14 residues. Germline V gene data show CDR1 as MDHEN and CDR2 as SYDVKM. The V gene lost 5 bases and the J gene lost 6 bases, with 11 bases spanning the gap.

The gene calls are TRBV19 and TRBJ1-3; 7 bases line up with TRBD1. The CDR3 extends over 15 amino acids. With V trimmed by 7 bases and J by 2 bases, 8 bases remained unmatched. Germline CDR1 is LNHDA and CDR2 is SQIVND (reference sequence). CDR3 region: CASTPGTVPGNTIYF. The CDR3 region has the DNA TGTGCCAGTACCCCAGGGACAGTACCTGGAAACACCATATATTTT.

In nucleotides, the CDR3 is TGCGCCAGCAGCCAAGATCCGGCAGGGACCCGCTCTGGAAACACCATATATTTT. This translates into CASSQDPAGTRSGNTIYF. The chain is built from TRBV4-3 and TRBJ1-3; the D gene is possibly TRBD1 (5 bases). CDR3 size: 18 residues. Trimming took off 0 bases at V and 0 bases at J, with 15 bases between the two ends. CDR1 LGHNA and CDR2 YSLEER come from the germline V gene.

The V call is TRBV19, the J call TRBJ1-3; D is undetermined. With 4 bases removed from V and 4 bases from J, the gap between germline ends came to 11 bases. The CDR3 consists of 14 residues. Looked up from germline, CDR1 is LNHDA and CDR2 is SQIVND (reference sequence). CDR3 amino acids: CASSTHSAGNTIYF. CDR3 DNA sequence: TGTGCCAGTAGTACCCACAGTGCGGGAAACACCATATATTTT.

CDR3 coding DNA: TGTGCCAGCAGTGTGGGCCATTATGGCTACACCTTC. It encodes CASSVGHYGYTF. V usage is TRBV28 and J usage is TRBJ1-2; unclear D gene. CDR1 is MDHEN, CDR2 SYDVKM, per germline. CDR3 length: 12 amino acids. V was trimmed by 5 bases and J by 5 bases, leaving 9 bases between them.

The chain links TRBV5-6 to TRBJ1-2; 7 bases fit TRBD1. CDR3 length: 14 amino acids. Germline CDR1 is SGHDT and CDR2 is YYEEEE. Trimming cost V 1 base and J 4 bases; bases outside gene matches: 4. The chain's CDR3 is CASSLTGQVYGYTF. The CDR3 DNA is TGTGCCAGCAGCTTGACTGGACAGGTCTATGGCTACACCTTC.

This clone was detected only once. The chain links TRBV5-6 to TRBJ1-4; weak D call: TRBD1 (5 bases). Germline assignment: CDR1 SGHDT and CDR2 YYEEEE. V dropped 0 bases and J dropped 2 bases, with 8 bases sitting between them. There are 15 residues in the CDR3. The CDR3 here is CASSLVQGTNEKLFF. The DNA for the CDR3 is TGTGCCAGCAGCTTGGTGCAGGGTACTAATGAAAAACTGTTTTTT. The full variable domain, in which reference TRBV5-6 and TRBJ1-4 provide the parts outside the CDR3, is DAGVTQSPTHLIKTRGQQVTLRCSPKSGHDTVSWYQQALGQGPQFIFQYYEEEERQRGNFPDRFSGHQFPNYSSELNVNALLLGDSALYLCASSLVQGTNEKLFFGSGTQLSVL.

The V and J genes are TRBV7-9 and TRBJ2-7; tentative D call: TRBD2 (5 bases). The CDR3 is made up of 13 amino acids. Trimming took off 7 bases at V and 2 bases at J, with 12 bases between the two ends. Germline V lookup: CDR1 SEHNR, CDR2 FQNEAQ (reference sequence). DNA of the CDR3: TGTGCCAGCACCCGGGGTCCCCCCTACGAGCAGTACTTC. It specifies CASTRGPPYEQYF.

The chain joins TRBV4-2 to TRBJ1-5; D not certain. V was pared by 0 bases and J by 9 bases, with 9 bases between. CDR1 is LGHNA and CDR2 is YNFKEQ in the germline V gene. CDR3 length equals 13 residues. The CDR3 reads CASSQDRFRPQHF. DNA for the CDR3: TGTGCCAGCAGCCAAGACCGGTTTAGGCCCCAGCATTTT.